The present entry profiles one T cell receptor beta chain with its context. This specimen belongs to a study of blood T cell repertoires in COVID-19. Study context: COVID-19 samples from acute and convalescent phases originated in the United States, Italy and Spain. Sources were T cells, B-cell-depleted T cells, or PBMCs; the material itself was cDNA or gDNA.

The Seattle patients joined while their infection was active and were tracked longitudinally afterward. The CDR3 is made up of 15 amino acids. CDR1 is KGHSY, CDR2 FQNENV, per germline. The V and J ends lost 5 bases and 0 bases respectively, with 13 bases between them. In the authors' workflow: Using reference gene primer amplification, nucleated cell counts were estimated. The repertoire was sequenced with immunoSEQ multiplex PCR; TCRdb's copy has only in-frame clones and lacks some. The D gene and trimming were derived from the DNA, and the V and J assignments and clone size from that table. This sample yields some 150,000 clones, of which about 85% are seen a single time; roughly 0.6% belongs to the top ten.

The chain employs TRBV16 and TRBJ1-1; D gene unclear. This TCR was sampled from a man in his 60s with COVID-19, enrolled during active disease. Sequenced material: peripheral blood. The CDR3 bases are TGTGCCAGCAGCTCGGAGCGGTCAGTGAACACTGAAGCTTTCTTT. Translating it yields CASSSERSVNTEAFF.